The 6 T cell receptor beta chains presented below share a single source sample, sequenced in a study of post-analysis software for immune sequencing data. Study-level findings and limits: In patients, TRBV5-6, TRBV5-1 and TRBV20-1 belonged to four or five TRBV segments found more frequently than in controls.

These receptors have no identified antigens. Researchers reported that TCR beta cDNA libraries carried unique molecular identifiers. TCRdb reprocessed the PCR reads with MiXCR, giving one entry per CDR3 protein. Found here are roughly 800,000 distinct CDR3 sequences, roughly 27% of them singletons; the top ten hold roughly 0.57%. Sequenced sample: blood. Receptors were obtained from a girl under 18 with multiple sclerosis.

The chain combines TRBV27 with TRBJ2-2; TRBD2 aligns across 11 bases. Trimming at V came to 7 bases and at J to 7 bases, leaving 8 bases not matched to a gene. CDR1 is MNHEY, CDR2 SMNVEV, per germline (reference sequence). The CDR3 consists of 15 residues. The CDR3 reads CASKLAGGPVGELFF. The CDR3 DNA is TGTGCCAGCAAGTTAGCGGGAGGGCCTGTCGGGGAGCTGTTTTTT.

The genes are TRBV2 and TRBJ2-2; 9 nucleotides align to TRBD1. This CDR3 is built from 17 residues. Germline V lookup: CDR1 SNHLY, CDR2 FYNNEI. Germline trimming cut 7 bases from V and 4 bases from J; bases unmatched to any gene: 13. CDR3 DNA: TGTGCCAGCACTGGCCGGGACAGGGTGAGATTCACCGGGGAGCTGTTTTTT. It specifies CASTGRDRVRFTGELFF.

On this clonotype: One end of the junction does not line up with germline, which may come from a read error. This sequence joins TRBV12-3 or TRBV12-4 and TRBJ2-3; no clear D. The CDR3 is 13 amino acids. The CDR3 spells CASRLVGSDTQYF. The CDR3 bases are TGTGCCAGCAGGTTAGTCGGGTCGGATACGCAGTATTTT.

This clonotype was seen a few times. The chain couples TRBV29-1 to TRBJ2-1, with D possibly being TRBD1 or TRBD2 (7 bases each). CDR3 length equals 14 residues. Trimming stripped 7 bases from V and 1 base from J, with 14 bases between. Germline CDR1 reads SQVTM; CDR2 reads ANQGSEA. The CDR3 bases are TGCAGCGCCCGACAGGGAGGGTCCTACAATGAGCAGTTCTTC. Encoded protein: CSARQGGSYNEQFF.

This clonotype was observed many times. The gene calls are TRBV20-1 and TRBJ2-7; no definite D call. Per germline, CDR1 DFQATT and CDR2 SNEGSKA (reference sequence). Deletions cut 1 base from V and 2 bases from J, with 6 bases between. The CDR3 spans 12 residues. The CDR3 region is CSARGGTYEQYF. The DNA for the CDR3 is TGCAGTGCTAGAGGGGGTACCTACGAGCAGTACTTC.

This clonotype came up a few times. The DNA of the CDR3 is TGTGCCAGCTCGCCCCGGGACGGTGCTAGCAATCAGCCCCAGCATTTT. Residues: CASSPRDGASNQPQHF. The chain is built from TRBV18 and TRBJ1-5; D possibly corresponds to TRBD1 (5 bases). Germline V lookup: CDR1 KGHSH, CDR2 LQKENI. The CDR3 spans 16 residues. V dropped 6 bases and J dropped 0 bases, with 15 bases sitting between them. The whole variable domain, remainder taken from reference TRBV18 and TRBJ1-5, is NAGVMQNPRHLVRRRGQEARLRCSPMKGHSHVYWYRQLPEEGLKFMVYLQKENIIDESGMPKERFSAEFPKEGPSILRIQQVVRGDSAAYFCASSPRDGASNQPQHFGDGTRLSIL.